A selection of T cell receptor beta chains follows, all from one sample in a study of shared clonotypes between healthy human individuals. Clones were sequenced by immunoSEQ multiplex PCR, and TCRdb holds only the in-frame ones, with some missing. Among millions of clones, over 85% were seen once, and the ten largest hold roughly 0.13%. Sample: naive CD4+ T cells sorted from blood. All receptors derive from a man aged 18 to 35 in good health. CDR3s include the opening cysteine and the closing phenylalanine or tryptophan. A D gene is named only where the DNA matches it firmly. The size field is filled for only some rows; it gives once, few, many or a size class.

j_call d_call v_call clone_size cdr3_aa cdr3_nt
TRBJ2-3 TRBD2 TRBV5-6 . CASSLELAVGTDTQYF TGTGCCAGCAGCTTGGAACTAGCGGTAGGAACAGATACGCAGTATTTT
TRBJ2-2 TRBD1 TRBV7-7 . CASTGQGPTGELFF TGTGCTAGCACCGGACAGGGGCCCACCGGGGAGCTGTTTTTT
TRBJ2-7 TRBD1 TRBV6-1 . CASSELTGLVNEQYF TGTGCCAGCAGTGAACTGACAGGGCTAGTGAACGAGCAGTACTTC
TRBJ1-4 . TRBV2 . CASSELSQYNEKLFF TGTGCCAGCAGTGAATTAAGCCAGTATAATGAAAAACTGTTTTTT
TRBJ1-2 . TRBV7-2 . CASSLGGVYGYTF TGTGCCAGCAGCTTAGGTGGGGTTTATGGCTACACCTTC
TRBJ2-4 . TRBV7-2 . CASSLEGPTKNIQYF TGTGCCAGCAGCTTAGAAGGCCCAACCAAAAACATTCAGTACTTC
TRBJ2-7 TRBD1 TRBV27 . CASSLAGQGARREQYF TGTGCCAGCAGTTTAGCAGGACAGGGGGCAAGACGTGAGCAGTACTTC
TRBJ2-3 TRBD1 TRBV18 . CASSPLGQGTDTQYF TGTGCCAGCTCACCACTGGGACAGGGGACAGATACGCAGTATTTT
TRBJ2-7 . TRBV6-1 . CASSAFNEQYF TGTGCCAGCAGTGCCTTTAACGAGCAGTACTTC
TRBJ1-2 . TRBV20-1 . CSARPGQGYTF TGCAGTGCTAGACCGGGACAAGGCTACACCTTC
TRBJ2-7 . TRBV5-6 . CASSLVSRSYEQYF TGTGCCAGCAGCTTAGTCAGCCGCTCCTACGAGCAGTACTTC
TRBJ2-7 . TRBV2 . CASVQDGYEQYF TGTGCCAGCGTTCAAGATGGGTACGAGCAGTACTTC
TRBJ2-1 . TRBV18 . CASSPVTSAYNEQFF TGTGCCAGCTCACCAGTGACTAGTGCATACAATGAGCAGTTCTTC
TRBJ1-4 . TRBV10-3 . CAISDAVGPSEKLFF TGTGCCATCAGTGATGCAGTTGGACCTAGTGAAAAACTGTTTTTT
TRBJ2-7 TRBD1 TRBV7-2 . CASSNRGLREQYF TGTGCCAGCAGCAACAGGGGCCTAAGGGAGCAGTACTTC
TRBJ2-3 . TRBV29-1 . CSVETTGTMSTDTQYF TGCAGCGTCGAAACAACAGGGACTATGAGCACAGATACGCAGTATTTT
TRBJ2-7 . TRBV28 . CASSFKLAPYEQYF TGTGCCAGCAGTTTTAAGCTAGCTCCCTACGAGCAGTACTTC
TRBJ2-2 . TRBV5-6 . CASSSLDGNTGELFF TGTGCCAGCAGCTCGTTGGACGGGAACACCGGGGAGCTGTTTTTT
TRBJ2-1 TRBD2 TRBV5-1 . CASSSLAGGRDEQFF TGCGCCAGCAGCTCACTAGCGGGAGGGCGCGATGAGCAGTTCTTC
TRBJ2-7 . TRBV7-6 . CASSPKMSYEQYF TGTGCCAGCAGCCCAAAGATGTCCTACGAGCAGTACTTC
TRBJ2-3 . TRBV5-6 . CASSLGSQITDTQYF TGTGCCAGCAGCTTGGGGAGCCAGATTACAGATACGCAGTATTTT
TRBJ2-2 . TRBV18 once CASSPQTVGNTGELFF TGTGCCAGCTCACCTCAGACAGTCGGGAACACCGGGGAGCTGTTTTTT
TRBJ1-1 . TRBV19 few CASRGAEAFF TGTGCCAGTAGAGGGGCCGAAGCTTTCTTT
TRBJ1-5 TRBD1 TRBV2 . CASRAQGAEQPQHF TGTGCCAGCAGGGCACAGGGGGCAGAACAGCCCCAGCATTTT
TRBJ1-2 . TRBV12-5 . CASGLVPGFGSYGYTF TGTGCTAGTGGTTTGGTACCGGGTTTTGGCTCCTATGGCTACACCTTC
TRBJ1-3 . TRBV5-4 . CASSLDKDVGNTIYF TGTGCCAGCAGCTTGGATAAGGATGTAGGAAACACCATATATTTT
TRBJ2-1 TRBD2 TRBV30 . CAWSGRGYNEQFF TGTGCCTGGAGCGGGAGGGGATACAATGAGCAGTTCTTC
TRBJ1-1 . TRBV5-8 . CASSLGEFNTEAFF TGTGCCAGCAGCTTGGGGGAGTTTAACACTGAAGCTTTCTTT
TRBJ2-7 TRBD1 TRBV18 . CASSLSDRSSYEQYF TGTGCCAGCTCATTATCGGACAGGAGCTCCTACGAGCAGTACTTC
TRBJ2-5 . TRBV19 . CASSIARETQYF TGTGCCAGTAGTATAGCCCGAGAGACCCAGTACTTC
TRBJ2-7 . TRBV29-1 . CSVVTNYEQYF TGCAGCGTTGTAACAAACTACGAGCAGTACTTC
TRBJ2-1 . TRBV9 . CASSVDGDPYNEQFF TGTGCCAGCAGCGTAGACGGGGACCCCTACAATGAGCAGTTCTTC
TRBJ1-1 TRBD1 TRBV5-1 . CASSSTQGGGTEAFF TGCGCCAGCAGCTCAACCCAGGGGGGTGGCACTGAAGCTTTCTTT
TRBJ2-2 TRBD2 TRBV14 once CASSQRAGGPWDTGELFF TGTGCCAGCAGCCAGAGAGCGGGAGGGCCTTGGGACACCGGGGAGCTGTTTTTT
TRBJ1-1 . TRBV6-5 . CASSLRGGNTEAFF TGTGCCAGCAGCCTCCGGGGGGGTAACACTGAAGCTTTCTTT
TRBJ1-3 TRBD1 TRBV5-5 . CASSFGTGSSGNTIYF TGTGCCAGCAGCTTCGGGACAGGGAGCTCTGGAAACACCATATATTTT
TRBJ2-5 TRBD1 TRBV6-5 . CASSFPGQGQETQYF TGTGCCAGCAGTTTCCCTGGACAGGGCCAAGAGACCCAGTACTTC
TRBJ2-3 TRBD2 TRBV5-4 . CASSLEGTSGGSTDTQYF TGTGCCAGCAGCTTGGAGGGGACTAGCGGGGGGTCAACAGATACGCAGTATTTT
TRBJ2-1 TRBD1 TRBV10-3 . CAILGQGQDEQFF TGTGCCATTCTAGGACAGGGTCAGGATGAGCAGTTCTTC
TRBJ1-3 . TRBV30 . CAWRRPGRQDTIYF TGTGCCTGGCGTCGACCCGGACGGCAAGACACCATATATTTT